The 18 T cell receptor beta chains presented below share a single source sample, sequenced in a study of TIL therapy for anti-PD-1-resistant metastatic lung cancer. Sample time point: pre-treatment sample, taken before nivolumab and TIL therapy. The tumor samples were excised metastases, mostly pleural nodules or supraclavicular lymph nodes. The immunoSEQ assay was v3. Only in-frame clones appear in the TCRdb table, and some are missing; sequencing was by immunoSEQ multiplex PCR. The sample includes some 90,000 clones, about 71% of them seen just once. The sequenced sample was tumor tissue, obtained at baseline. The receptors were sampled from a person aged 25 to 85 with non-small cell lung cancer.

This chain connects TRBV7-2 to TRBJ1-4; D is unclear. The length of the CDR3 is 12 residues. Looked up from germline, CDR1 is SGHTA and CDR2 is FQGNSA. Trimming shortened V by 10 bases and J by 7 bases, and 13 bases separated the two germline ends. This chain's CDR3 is CATKGSSEKLFF. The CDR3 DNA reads TGTGCCACGAAGGGCAGCAGTGAAAAACTGTTTTTT.

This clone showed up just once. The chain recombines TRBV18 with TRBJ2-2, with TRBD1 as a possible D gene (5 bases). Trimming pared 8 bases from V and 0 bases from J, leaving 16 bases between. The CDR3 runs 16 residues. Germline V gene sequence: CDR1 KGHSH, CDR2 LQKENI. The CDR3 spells CASPPGQGTNTGELFF. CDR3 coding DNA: TGTGCCAGCCCTCCAGGACAAGGAACGAACACCGGGGAGCTGTTTTTT.

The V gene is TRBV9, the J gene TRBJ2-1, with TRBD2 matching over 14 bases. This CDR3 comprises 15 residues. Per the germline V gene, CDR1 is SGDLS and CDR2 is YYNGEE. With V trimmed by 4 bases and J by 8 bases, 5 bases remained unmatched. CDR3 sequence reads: CASSTTSGRADEQFF. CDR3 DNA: TGTGCCAGCAGCACGACTAGCGGGAGGGCCGATGAGCAGTTCTTC.

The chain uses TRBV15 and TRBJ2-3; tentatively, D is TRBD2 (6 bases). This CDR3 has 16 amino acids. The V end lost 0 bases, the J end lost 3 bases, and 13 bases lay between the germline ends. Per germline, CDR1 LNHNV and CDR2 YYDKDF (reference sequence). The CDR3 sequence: CATSRDVGGGTDTQYF. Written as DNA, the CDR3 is TGTGCCACCAGCAGAGATGTCGGGGGTGGGACAGATACGCAGTATTTT.

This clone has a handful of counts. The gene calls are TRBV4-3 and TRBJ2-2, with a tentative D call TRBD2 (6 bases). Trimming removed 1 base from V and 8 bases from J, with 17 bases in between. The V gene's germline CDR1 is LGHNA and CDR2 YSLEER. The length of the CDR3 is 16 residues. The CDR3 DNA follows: TGCGCCAGCAGCCAAGGGACCGGGACTGAGACTGGGGAGCTGTTTTTT. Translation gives CASSQGTGTETGELFF.

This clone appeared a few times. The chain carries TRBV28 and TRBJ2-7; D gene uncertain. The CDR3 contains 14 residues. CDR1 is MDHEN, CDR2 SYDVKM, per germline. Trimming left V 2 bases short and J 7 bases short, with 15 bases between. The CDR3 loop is CASSLPQQRREQYF. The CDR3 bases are TGTGCCAGCAGTTTACCCCAACAACGAAGGGAGCAGTACTTC.

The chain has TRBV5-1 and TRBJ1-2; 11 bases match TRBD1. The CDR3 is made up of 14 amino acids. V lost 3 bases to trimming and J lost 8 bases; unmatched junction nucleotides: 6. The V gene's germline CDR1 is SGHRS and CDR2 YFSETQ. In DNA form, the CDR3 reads TGCGCCAGCAGCTCGGACAGGGGGCATCTGGGCTACACCTTC. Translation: CASSSDRGHLGYTF.

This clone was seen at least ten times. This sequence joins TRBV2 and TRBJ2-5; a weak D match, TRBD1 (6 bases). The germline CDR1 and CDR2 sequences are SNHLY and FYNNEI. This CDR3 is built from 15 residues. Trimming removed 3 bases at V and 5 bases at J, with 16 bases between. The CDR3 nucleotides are TGTGCCAGCAGTGAGAACAGGGTGGGGAGCGAGACCCAGTACTTC. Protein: CASSENRVGSETQYF.

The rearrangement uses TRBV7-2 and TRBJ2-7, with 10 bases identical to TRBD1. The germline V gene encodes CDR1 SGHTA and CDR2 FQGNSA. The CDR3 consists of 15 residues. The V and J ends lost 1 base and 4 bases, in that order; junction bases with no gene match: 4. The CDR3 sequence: CASSLGTGGGYEQYF. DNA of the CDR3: TGTGCCAGCAGCTTAGGGACAGGGGGAGGTTACGAGCAGTACTTC.

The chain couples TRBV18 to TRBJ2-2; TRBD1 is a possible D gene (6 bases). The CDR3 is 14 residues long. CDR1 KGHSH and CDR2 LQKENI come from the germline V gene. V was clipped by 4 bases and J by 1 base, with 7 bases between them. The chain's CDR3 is CASSRQENTGELFF. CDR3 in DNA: TGTGCCAGCTCACGACAGGAGAACACCGGGGAGCTGTTTTTT. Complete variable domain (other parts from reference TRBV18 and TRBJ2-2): NAGVMQNPRHLVRRRGQEARLRCSPMKGHSHVYWYRQLPEEGLKFMVYLQKENIIDESGMPKERFSAEFPKEGPSILRIQQVVRGDSAAYFCASSRQENTGELFFGEGSRLTVL.

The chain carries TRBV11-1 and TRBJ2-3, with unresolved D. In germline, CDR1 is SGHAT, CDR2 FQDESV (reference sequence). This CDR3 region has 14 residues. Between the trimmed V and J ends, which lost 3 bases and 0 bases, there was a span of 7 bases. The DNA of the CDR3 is TGTGCCAGCAGCTTTCACTCTAGCACAGATACGCAGTATTTT. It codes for CASSFHSSTDTQYF.

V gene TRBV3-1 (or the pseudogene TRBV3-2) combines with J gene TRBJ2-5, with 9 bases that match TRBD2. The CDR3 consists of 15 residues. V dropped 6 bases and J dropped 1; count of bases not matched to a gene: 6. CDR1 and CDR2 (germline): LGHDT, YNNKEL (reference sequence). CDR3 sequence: CASRLAGAVQETQYF. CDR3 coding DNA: TGTGCCAGCAGGTTAGCGGGGGCCGTCCAAGAGACCCAGTACTTC.

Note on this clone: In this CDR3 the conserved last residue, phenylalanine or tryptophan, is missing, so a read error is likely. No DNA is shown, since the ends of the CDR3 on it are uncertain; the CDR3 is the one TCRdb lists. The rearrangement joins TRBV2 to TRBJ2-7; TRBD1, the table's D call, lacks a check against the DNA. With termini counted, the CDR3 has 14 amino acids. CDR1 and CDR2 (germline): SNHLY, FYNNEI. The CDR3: CASSEASDWDSRHL.

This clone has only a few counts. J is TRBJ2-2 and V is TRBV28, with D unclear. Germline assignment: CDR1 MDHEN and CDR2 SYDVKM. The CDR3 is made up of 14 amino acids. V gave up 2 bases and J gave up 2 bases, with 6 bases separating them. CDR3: CASSLGSNTGELFF. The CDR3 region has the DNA TGTGCCAGCAGTTTAGGGTCCAACACCGGGGAGCTGTTTTTT.

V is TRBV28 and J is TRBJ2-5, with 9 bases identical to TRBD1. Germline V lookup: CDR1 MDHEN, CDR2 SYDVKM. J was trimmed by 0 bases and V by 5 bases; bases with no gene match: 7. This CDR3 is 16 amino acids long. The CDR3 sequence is CASSPRDRVYQETQYF. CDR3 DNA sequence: TGTGCCAGCAGTCCGCGGGACAGGGTGTACCAAGAGACCCAGTACTTC.

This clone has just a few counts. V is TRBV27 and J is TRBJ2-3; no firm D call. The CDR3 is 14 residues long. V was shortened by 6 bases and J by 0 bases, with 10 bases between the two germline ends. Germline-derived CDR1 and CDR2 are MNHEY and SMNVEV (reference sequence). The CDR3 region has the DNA TGTGCCAGCAGCCCGCGTTTAAGCACAGATACGCAGTATTTT. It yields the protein CASSPRLSTDTQYF.

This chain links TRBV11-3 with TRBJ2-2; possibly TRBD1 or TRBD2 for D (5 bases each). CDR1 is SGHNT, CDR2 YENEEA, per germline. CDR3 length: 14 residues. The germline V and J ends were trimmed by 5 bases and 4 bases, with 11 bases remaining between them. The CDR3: CASSLRDGTGELFF. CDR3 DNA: TGTGCCAGCAGCCTAAGGGACGGCACCGGGGAGCTGTTTTTT.

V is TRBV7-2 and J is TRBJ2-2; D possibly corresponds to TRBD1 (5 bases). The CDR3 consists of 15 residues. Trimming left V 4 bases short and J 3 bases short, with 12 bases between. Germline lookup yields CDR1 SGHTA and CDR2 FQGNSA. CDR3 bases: TGTGCCAGCAGCTCACGACAGTACTACACCGGGGAGCTGTTTTTT. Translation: CASSSRQYYTGELFF.